The 20 T cell receptor beta chains below were found in one sample sequenced in a study of cytomegalovirus exposure and HLA in healthy donors (dated by TCRdb to between 2016 and 2019). Libraries were constructed by the immunoSEQ multiplex PCR assay. In TCRdb, the immuneACCESS table is reduced to in-frame sequences with V and J assigned. These tables do not hold every clone; where another copy was compared, an unresolved V gene accounts for under half, and the others remain unexplained. Within this sample are 150,000 to 200,000 clones, with around four fifths of them counted one time only. The top ten clones comprise approximately 2.3% of the sample. The specimen sequenced was PBMCs. These receptor sequences come from a man aged 25-45 years in good health and CMV-seropositive.

V is TRBV15 and J is TRBJ1-5; TRBD1 aligns across 7 bases. The CDR3 contains 15 residues. Germline lookup yields CDR1 LNHNV and CDR2 YYDKDF (reference sequence). After removal of 5 bases from V and 4 bases from J, the junction contained 8 bases not matched to a gene. The CDR3 is CATSLPGQLNQPQHF. Here the CDR3 DNA reads TGTGCCACCAGCCTACCGGGACAGTTGAATCAGCCCCAGCATTTT.

The J gene is TRBJ1-6, the V gene TRBV9; tentative D call: TRBD1 (5 bases). The CDR3 sequence is 17 residues long. Germline V CDR1 and CDR2: SGDLS, YYNGEE. V dropped 4 bases and J dropped 6 bases, with 20 bases sitting between them. The CDR3, as DNA: TGTGCCAGCAGCTCCTCCCCACAGGTGAACAGTAATTCACCCCTCCACTTT. Translating it yields CASSSSPQVNSNSPLHF. Combining the CDR3 with reference TRBV9 and TRBJ1-6 gives the whole variable domain DSGVTQTPKHLITATGQRVTLRCSPRSGDLSVYWYQQSLDQGLQFLIQYYNGEERAKGNILERFSAQQFPDLHSELNLSSLELGDSALYFCASSSSPQVNSNSPLHFGNGTRLTVT.

The rearrangement links TRBV9 to TRBJ1-1, with D hard to call. This CDR3 has 13 residues. Germline V gene data show CDR1 as SGDLS and CDR2 as YYNGEE. V gave up 4 bases and J gave up 1 base, with 8 bases separating them. The DNA for the CDR3 is TGTGCCAGCAGCCATAGACAGAACACTGAAGCTTTCTTT. It encodes CASSHRQNTEAFF. Using reference TRBV9 and TRBJ1-1 for the parts outside the CDR3, the full variable domain is DSGVTQTPKHLITATGQRVTLRCSPRSGDLSVYWYQQSLDQGLQFLIQYYNGEERAKGNILERFSAQQFPDLHSELNLSSLELGDSALYFCASSHRQNTEAFFGQGTRLTVV.

The J gene is TRBJ2-5, the V gene TRBV5-1, with 12 bases matching TRBD2. Germline V gene sequence: CDR1 SGHRS, CDR2 YFSETQ. The CDR3 runs to 15 residues. The J segment lost 2 bases and the V segment lost 2 bases, leaving 1 base of the junction unmatched. CDR3 sequence: CASSLGLAGQETQYF. DNA for the CDR3: TGCGCCAGCAGCTTAGGACTAGCGGGACAAGAGACCCAGTACTTC.

The chain employs TRBV10-2 and TRBJ2-6; 11 positions match TRBD1. The CDR3 covers 17 residues. Trimming removed 3 bases from V and 5 bases from J; junction bases left unmatched: 6. Germline V gene data show CDR1 as WSHSY and CDR2 as SAAADI. CDR3 loop: CASSDWTGGAWANVLTF. CDR3 nucleotides: TGCGCCAGCAGTGACTGGACAGGGGGCGCCTGGGCCAACGTCCTGACTTTC.

This chain joins TRBV7-2 and TRBJ2-1; 10 bases map to TRBD1. Germline trimming cut 11 bases from V and 4 bases from J; bases unmatched to any gene: 5. Per the germline V gene, CDR1 is SGHTA and CDR2 is FQGNSA. CDR3 length: 13 amino acids. The CDR3 bases are TGTGCCCTGGGGGACAGGGGTTACAATGAGCAGTTCTTC. Amino acids: CALGDRGYNEQFF.

This clone was seen a handful of times. V usage is TRBV19 and J usage is TRBJ2-5, with 8 bases matching TRBD2. CDR1 and CDR2 (germline): LNHDA, SQIVND (reference sequence). This CDR3 has 20 residues. V lost 0 bases, J lost 0 bases, and 15 bases stayed unmatched. CDR3 in amino acids: CASSIDGGAIRAMDQETQYF. CDR3 nucleotides: TGTGCCAGTAGTATAGACGGGGGGGCCATTCGCGCGATGGACCAAGAGACCCAGTACTTC.

The chain joins TRBV19 to TRBJ2-7; 9 bases are a match to TRBD2. There are 16 residues in the CDR3. CDR1 is LNHDA and CDR2 is SQIVND in the germline V gene (reference sequence). J gave up 2 bases and V 4 bases, and 9 bases lay outside the gene matches. This CDR3 reads CASSTRAGGRAYEQYF. The CDR3 DNA sequence: TGTGCCAGTAGTACCCGGGCGGGAGGGAGGGCCTACGAGCAGTACTTC. Full variable domain (remainder filled in from reference TRBV19 and TRBJ2-7): DGGITQSPKYLFRKEGQNVTLSCEQNLNHDAMYWYRQDPGQGLRLIYYSQIVNDFQKGDIAEGYSVSREKKESFPLTVTSAQKNPTAFYLCASSTRAGGRAYEQYFGPGTRLTVT.

The chain joins TRBV6-1 to TRBJ1-5; TRBD1 might be the D (6 bases). V lost 2 bases, J lost 0 bases, and 14 bases lay in between. The CDR3 has 17 residues. Germline V lookup: CDR1 MNHNS, CDR2 SASEGT. The CDR3 region is CASSELRQVYSNQPQHF. DNA of the CDR3: TGTGCCAGCAGTGAATTGAGACAGGTCTATAGCAATCAGCCCCAGCATTTT.

CDR3 in amino acids: CASSQDTSGGAYEQYF. DNA for the CDR3: TGCGCCAGCAGCCAAGATACTAGCGGGGGGGCCTACGAGCAGTACTTC. The rearrangement joins TRBV4-3 to TRBJ2-7, with 13 positions matching TRBD2. Germline CDR1 LGHNA, CDR2 YSLEER. With 0 bases clipped from V and 2 bases from J, the junction kept 1 base outside the gene matches. CDR3 length equals 16 residues.

The gene calls are TRBV19 and TRBJ1-4, with 7 bases aligning to TRBD1. The V gene's germline CDR1 is LNHDA and CDR2 SQIVND (reference sequence). CDR3 length: 17 residues. V dropped 5 bases and J dropped 4; count of bases not matched to a gene: 13. CDR3 residues: CASSEGAQEIGNEKLFF. The CDR3 DNA reads TGTGCCAGTAGTGAGGGGGCCCAGGAGATTGGTAATGAAAAACTGTTTTTT.

The chain carries TRBV5-1 and TRBJ1-4, with D hard to call. CDR3 length: 12 amino acids. The germline CDR1 and CDR2 sequences are SGHRS and YFSETQ. Trimming took 5 bases from V and 8 from J, leaving 10 bases between them. CDR3 sequence reads: CASRPTGEKLFF. The CDR3 coding sequence is TGCGCCAGCAGGCCGACGGGGGAAAAACTGTTTTTT.

The V call is TRBV4-3, the J call TRBJ1-6; D may be TRBD1 (5 bases). This CDR3 contains 15 residues. The germline gives CDR1 LGHNA, CDR2 YSLEER. Trimming shortened V by 0 bases and J by 10 bases, and 13 bases separated the two germline ends. The CDR3 region is CASSQEWRGESPLHF. For the CDR3, the DNA is TGCGCCAGCAGCCAAGAGTGGAGGGGAGAGTCACCCCTCCACTTT.

J is TRBJ1-2 and V is TRBV19; D uncertain. This CDR3 has 14 residues. Between the trimmed V and J ends, which lost 5 bases and 1 base, there was a span of 11 bases. Germline V gene data show CDR1 as LNHDA and CDR2 as SQIVND (reference sequence). CDR3 amino acids: CASSPRGGNYGYTF. CDR3 nucleotides: TGTGCCAGTAGTCCACGGGGTGGTAACTATGGCTACACCTTC.

The chain couples TRBV7-9 to TRBJ1-5; TRBD1 aligns across 8 bases. The CDR3 is 16 amino acids. V shed 4 bases, J shed 3 bases, and the junction held 8 bases outside the gene matches. Germline CDR1 reads SEHNR; CDR2 reads FQNEAQ (reference sequence). Written as DNA, the CDR3 is TGTGCCAGCAGCTCCGACAGGGGCCGATACAATCAGCCCCAGCATTTT. Protein product: CASSSDRGRYNQPQHF.

The chain links TRBV14 to TRBJ2-5; TRBD2 aligns across 7 bases. Trimming removed 3 bases from V and 0 bases from J; junction bases left unmatched: 13. Germline V lookup: CDR1 SGHDN, CDR2 FVKESK. The CDR3 is 18 residues long. Here the CDR3 DNA reads TGTGCCAGCAGCCAGAAGTGGGGTAGCGGGCCGTACCAAGAGACCCAGTACTTC. Residues: CASSQKWGSGPYQETQYF.

The V call is TRBV14, the J call TRBJ2-3; D might be TRBD2 (6 bases). V was pared by 0 bases and J by 3 bases, with 16 bases between. Germline V lookup: CDR1 SGHDN, CDR2 FVKESK. This CDR3 is 17 amino acids long. CDR3 DNA sequence: TGTGCCAGCAGCCAAGACTGGGCCAGCGGGTCAACAGATACGCAGTATTTT. Protein sequence: CASSQDWASGSTDTQYF. Full variable domain (remainder filled in from reference TRBV14 and TRBJ2-3): EAGVTQFPSHSVIEKGQTVTLRCDPISGHDNLYWYRRVMGKEIKFLLHFVKESKQDESGMPNNRFLAERTGGTYSTLKVQPAELEDSGVYFCASSQDWASGSTDTQYFGPGTRLTVL.

V is TRBV30 and J is TRBJ2-3; 16 nucleotides align to TRBD2. Germline V lookup: CDR1 GTSNPN, CDR2 SVGIG (reference sequence). The V segment lost 2 bases and the J segment 3 bases; nucleotides outside the gene matches: 2. The CDR3 consists of 16 residues. This chain's CDR3 is CAWSTGLAGGTDTQYF. The CDR3 DNA is TGTGCCTGGAGTACGGGACTAGCGGGGGGGACAGATACGCAGTATTTT.

The rearrangement links TRBV7-2 to TRBJ1-2; TRBD1 agrees at 10 bases. CDR1 SGHTA and CDR2 FQGNSA come from the germline V gene. The CDR3 is 15 residues long. J lost 4 bases, V lost 5 bases, and 7 bases had no gene match. CDR3 sequence reads: CASSLRTGGSYGYTF. CDR3 coding DNA: TGTGCCAGCAGCCTAAGGACAGGGGGAAGCTATGGCTACACCTTC.

V and J are TRBV7-6 and TRBJ2-1; perhaps TRBD1 as D (6 bases). The length of the CDR3 is 15 residues. Germline lookup yields CDR1 SGHVS and CDR2 FNYEAQ. Between the trimmed V and J ends, which lost 5 bases and 4 bases, there was a span of 15 bases. CDR3 residues: CASSPGQRMYNEQFF. CDR3 bases: TGTGCCAGCAGCCCTGGACAGCGGATGTACAATGAGCAGTTCTTC.